The 29 T cell receptor beta chains given below trace back to one sample, sequenced in a study of T cells in women clearing cervical HPV infection. The assay was immunoSEQ multiplex PCR, and TCRdb's table has in-frame clones only and misses some. The repertoire table contains tens of thousands of clones. Sequenced material: blood buffy coat. These receptors were collected from a woman between 18 and 75 years old with a cervical HPV16 infection that either progressed to CIN3+ or cleared (not recorded which).

Remarks on this clone: The CDR3 goes on 3 residues after the read ends, and that part is filled in from the germline J gene. This chain connects TRBV10-1 to TRBJ2-3; D possibly corresponds to TRBD2 (5 bases). The length of the CDR3 is 14 residues. The germline V gene encodes CDR1 WNHNN and CDR2 SYGVQD (reference sequence). V dropped 3 bases and J dropped 5 bases, with 12 bases sitting between them. The CDR3 reads CASSDSASGDTQYF. The CDR3 bases that were read are TGCGCCAGCAGTGATAGCGCCTCGGGAGATACG.

As concerns this clone: The read ends 3 residues early relative to the CDR3; the germline J gene fills the gap. The chain joins TRBV5-4 to TRBJ2-1; D is unclear. Germline CDR1 is SGHNT and CDR2 is YYREEE (reference sequence). V lost 0 bases to trimming and J lost 0 bases, with 10 bases between them. CDR3 length equals 16 residues. The CDR3 loop is CASSLDPVSSYNEQFF. CDR3 DNA (partial): TGTGCCAGCAGCTTGGATCCGGTGAGCTCCTACAATGAG.

On this clone: Coverage ceases 3 residues before the CDR3 finishes, and the germline J gene fills in the end. J is TRBJ2-1 and V is TRBV30, with 14 bases fitting TRBD2. The CDR3 loop spans 15 amino acids. Trimming took 3 bases from V and 7 from J; bases not matched to a gene: 5. In germline, CDR1 is GTSNPN, CDR2 SVGIG (reference sequence). CDR3 bases read: TGTGCCTGGAGAGAGGGACTAGCGGGAGTTAATGAG. Translation: CAWREGLAGVNE. The CDR3, in full, reads CAWREGLAGVNEQFF.

Of note for this clone: The read ends 3 residues shy of where the CDR3 ends; the end is completed using the germline J gene. The rearrangement uses TRBV6-2 or TRBV6-3 and TRBJ1-2, with TRBD1 matching 7 bases. Per germline, CDR1 MNHEY and CDR2 SVGEGT. There are 15 residues in the CDR3. The DNA read from the CDR3 is TGTGCCACCTCGCCTGGGGACAGATACGAAGATACC. Residues: CATSPGDRYEDT. The complete CDR3 protein is CATSPGDRYEDTYTF.

As concerns this clone: The read is 3 residues too short to cover the CDR3 end, so that end is filled in from the germline J gene. This same CDR3 is encoded by further DNA sequences in the sample. The V gene is TRBV10-3, the J gene TRBJ1-3; D not resolved. CDR1 is ENHRY, CDR2 SYGVKD, per germline. V dropped 3 bases and J dropped 0 bases, with 12 bases sitting between them. The CDR3 sequence is 16 residues long. The sequenced CDR3 bases are TGTGCCATCAGTGACATGACACAAAGCTCTGGAAACACC. It translates to CAISDMTQSSGNT. The whole CDR3 sequence is CAISDMTQSSGNTIYF.

Turning to this clone: The read ends 3 residues before the CDR3 terminus; that terminus is restored from the germline J gene. The chain recombines TRBV5-1 with TRBJ2-7; tentatively, D is TRBD1 (5 bases). V was cut by 4 bases and J by 6 bases, with 20 bases left in between. The CDR3 length is 15 residues. Germline assignment: CDR1 SGHRS and CDR2 YFSETQ. The CDR3 reads CASSEMTVRFSEQYF. Partial CDR3 DNA: TGCGCCAGCAGCGAAATGACAGTGAGGTTCTCCGAG.

Note on this clone: Read coverage stops 3 residues before the CDR3 terminus; the germline J gene supplies the remainder. This chain links TRBV14 with TRBJ1-4; TRBD1 agrees at 9 bases. CDR1 is SGHDN and CDR2 is FVKESK in the germline V gene. The CDR3 length is 15 residues. Here the CDR3 reads CASSRTGGGNSPLFF. The part of the CDR3 DNA that was read is TGTGCCAGCAGCCGAACAGGGGGCGGTAATTCACCA.

To note about this clone: The read falls 3 residues short of the CDR3 end, and the missing part is taken from the germline J gene. The rearrangement links TRBV2 to TRBJ2-1, with TRBD2 identical over 7 bases. The junction had 3 bases not matched to a gene; V was cut back by 6 bases and J by 4 bases. Germline V gene sequence: CDR1 SNHLY, CDR2 FYNNEI. The CDR3 has 13 amino acids. The part of the CDR3 DNA that was read is TGTGCCAGCAGACTAGCGCATTACAATGAG. Its protein is CASRLAHYNE. In full, the CDR3 reads CASRLAHYNEQFF.

To note about this clone: The sequenced fragment ends 3 residues before the CDR3 boundary, so the rest is inferred from the germline J gene. The chain couples TRBV18 to TRBJ1-2; 7 bases agree with TRBD1. The V gene end was trimmed by 5 bases and the J gene end by 5 bases; junction bases not matched to a gene: 5. This CDR3 region has 13 residues. In germline, CDR1 is KGHSH, CDR2 LQKENI. The sequenced CDR3 bases are TGTGCCAGCTCATATGACAGGGAGTATGGC. Amino acid sequence: CASSYDREYG. The CDR3, in full, reads CASSYDREYGYTF.

About this clone: The CDR3 end lies 3 residues beyond the end of the read and is filled in from the germline J gene. The genes are TRBV9 and TRBJ2-7, with 8 bases identical to TRBD2. V lost 2 bases to trimming and J lost 2 bases; unmatched junction nucleotides: 6. Germline V gene sequence: CDR1 SGDLS, CDR2 YYNGEE. The length of the CDR3 is 15 residues. The CDR3 bases that were read are TGTGCCAGCAGCGTTTCTAGCGGGCCAACCTACGAG. Encoded protein: CASSVSSGPTYE. The complete CDR3 protein is CASSVSSGPTYEQYF.

CDR3 sequence: CASSTSSGAYNDYTF. CDR3 bases read: TGTGCCAGTAGTACCTCTAGCGGGGCCTACAATGAC. This sequence joins TRBV19 and TRBJ1-2; D is possibly TRBD1 (5 bases). Sequencing ends 3 residues short of the CDR3 end; the germline J gene provides the rest. Germline V lookup: CDR1 LNHDA, CDR2 SQIVND (reference sequence). The CDR3 length is 15 residues.

Remarks on this clone: The read halts 3 residues ahead of the CDR3 end, with the missing end drawn from the germline J gene. V and J are TRBV20-1 and TRBJ1-6; 9 nucleotides agree with TRBD1. Germline V gene lookup returns CDR1 DFQATT and CDR2 SNEGSKA (reference sequence). The CDR3 contains 15 residues. V gave up 3 bases and J gave up 6 bases; unmatched junction bases: 6. Incomplete CDR3 DNA: TGCAGTGCTAGTCCTTGGGGACAGGGTAATTCACCC. Amino acid sequence: CSASPWGQGNSP. The whole CDR3 sequence reads CSASPWGQGNSPLHF.

A remark on this clone: The read falls 3 residues short of the CDR3 end, and the missing part is taken from the germline J gene. Other DNA sequences of this sample code for an identical CDR3. The chain is built from TRBV24-1 and TRBJ2-3, with 12 nucleotides matching TRBD2. There are 16 residues in the CDR3. The germline gives CDR1 KGHDR, CDR2 SFDVKD. V gave up 4 bases and J gave up 1 base; unmatched junction bases: 2. The CDR3: CATSESSGRGTDTQYF. The sequenced CDR3 bases are TGTGCCACCAGTGAGTCTAGCGGGAGGGGCACAGATACG.

Comments on this clone: The read finishes 3 residues shy of the CDR3 end, and the germline J gene is used to complete it. The chain links TRBV6-2 or TRBV6-3 to TRBJ1-1; unclear D gene. This CDR3 has 16 residues. The germline V gene has CDR1 MNHEY and CDR2 SVGEGT. Trimming cost V 2 bases and J 0 bases, with 13 bases left between them. The CDR3 sequence is CASSYAGRRMNTEAFF. Incomplete CDR3 DNA: TGTGCCAGCAGTTACGCTGGCAGGAGAATGAACACTGAA.

Turning to this clone: The read falls 3 residues short of the CDR3 end, and the missing part is taken from the germline J gene. Other DNA variants within this sample encode the same CDR3. V gene TRBV18 combines with J gene TRBJ1-3; D may be TRBD1 (5 bases). The CDR3 runs 15 residues. Trimming removed 2 bases from V and 0 bases from J, with 8 bases in between. The germline gives CDR1 KGHSH, CDR2 LQKENI. CDR3 sequence reads: CASSPGGSSGNTIYF. The covered CDR3 bases are TGTGCCAGCTCACCAGGGGGGAGCTCTGGAAACACC.

About this clone: The sequenced fragment ends 3 residues before the CDR3 boundary, so the rest is inferred from the germline J gene. The rearrangement links TRBV30 to TRBJ2-1; 7 bases line up with TRBD2. The CDR3 covers 15 residues. Losses at the gene ends were 2 bases for V and 4 bases for J; bases not matched to a gene: 8. Germline-derived CDR1 and CDR2 are GTSNPN and SVGIG (reference sequence). This CDR3 is CAWSIETSRYNEQFF. CDR3 DNA, as far as it was read: TGTGCCTGGAGTATCGAGACTAGCCGTTACAATGAG. Drawing the rest from reference TRBV30 and TRBJ2-1, the complete variable domain is SQTIHQWPATLVQPVGSPLSLECTVEGTSNPNLYWYRQAAGRGLQLLFYSVGIGQISSEVPQNLSASRPQDRQFILSSKKLLLSDSGFYLCAWSIETSRYNEQFFGPGTRLTVL.

With respect to this clone: The read stops 3 residues short of the end of the CDR3; the missing end is completed from the germline J gene. The chain links TRBV2 to TRBJ2-1; TRBD1 agrees at 11 bases. CDR1 SNHLY and CDR2 FYNNEI come from the germline V gene. Unmatched junction bases numbered 5, after V lost 8 bases and J lost 8 bases. The CDR3 consists of 13 residues. The sequenced part of the CDR3 DNA is TGTGCCAGCGCGGACAGGGGGCGGGATGAG. Protein product: CASADRGRDE. The CDR3 as a whole reads CASADRGRDEQFF.

Concerning this clone itself: The sequenced fragment ends 3 residues before the CDR3 boundary, so the rest is inferred from the germline J gene. The chain has TRBV19 and TRBJ1-5; no clear D. V was trimmed by 7 bases and J by 2 bases, leaving 12 bases between them. The germline V gene has CDR1 LNHDA and CDR2 SQIVND (reference sequence). CDR3 length: 14 amino acids. The CDR3 protein is CASTTIGGNQPQHF. Incomplete CDR3 DNA: TGTGCCAGTACAACTATCGGGGGCAATCAGCCC.

As concerns this clone: The read terminates 3 residues ahead of where the CDR3 ends, so the germline J gene completes it. The V and J genes are TRBV30 and TRBJ1-5; no clear D. The CDR3 runs 15 residues. Germline lookup yields CDR1 GTSNPN and CDR2 SVGIG (reference sequence). With 2 bases removed from V and 1 base from J, the gap between germline ends came to 12 bases. The CDR3 bases that were read are TGTGCCTGGAGTCCCACCTCGGGGAGCAATCAGCCC. It encodes CAWSPTSGSNQP. The CDR3 reads in full as CAWSPTSGSNQPQHF.

Details on this clone: The CDR3 extends 3 residues past the end of the read, so its final part is completed from the germline J gene. V gene TRBV7-9 combines with J gene TRBJ1-2; D not resolved. The length of the CDR3 is 15 residues. Per germline, CDR1 SEHNR and CDR2 FQNEAQ (reference sequence). CDR3 loop: CASSRKGAGTNDYTF. Incomplete CDR3 DNA: TGTGCCAGCAGCCGAAAGGGAGCGGGTACCAATGAC.

Incomplete CDR3 DNA: TGTGCCTGGAGTGGGCAGGGTGGTAGCAATCAGCCC. Its protein is CAWSGQGGSNQP. Given in full, the CDR3 is CAWSGQGGSNQPQHF. V gene TRBV30 combines with J gene TRBJ1-5, with D perhaps matching TRBD1 (5 bases). The read stops 3 residues short of the end of the CDR3; the missing end is completed from the germline J gene. Trimming removed 1 base from V and 0 bases from J, with 10 bases in between. Germline loops: CDR1 GTSNPN, CDR2 SVGIG (reference sequence). The CDR3 sequence is 15 residues long. The full variable domain, its missing parts supplied by reference TRBV30 and TRBJ1-5, is SQTIHQWPATLVQPVGSPLSLECTVEGTSNPNLYWYRQAAGRGLQLLFYSVGIGQISSEVPQNLSASRPQDRQFILSSKKLLLSDSGFYLCAWSGQGGSNQPQHFGDGTRLSIL.

In the case of this clone: The sequenced fragment ends 3 residues before the CDR3 boundary, so the rest is inferred from the germline J gene. The gene calls are TRBV10-3 and TRBJ2-2; TRBD1 aligns across 11 bases. The germline gives CDR1 ENHRY, CDR2 SYGVKD. The CDR3 is 15 amino acids. The V gene end was trimmed by 7 bases and the J gene end by 6 bases; junction bases not matched to a gene: 7. CDR3 bases read: TGTGCCATCACCCCGGGACAGGGGGGAGCCGGGGAG. Translating gives CAITPGQGGAGE. The entire CDR3 sequence reads CAITPGQGGAGELFF.

Comment on this clone: The missing CDR3 end, 3 residues past where the read stops, is filled in from the germline J gene. The chain uses TRBV20-1 and TRBJ1-1; D remains ambiguous. CDR3 length: 13 amino acids. CDR1 is DFQATT, CDR2 SNEGSKA, per germline (reference sequence). Trimming took 2 bases from V and 0 from J, leaving 7 bases between them. The part of the CDR3 DNA that was read is TGCAGTGCTAGAAGGGCACTGAACACTGAA. It yields the protein CSARRALNTE. The entire CDR3 reads CSARRALNTEAFF.

For this clone: Read data end 3 residues before the CDR3 end; the end is taken from the germline J gene. The chain combines TRBV5-1 with TRBJ2-5; 13 bases agree with TRBD2. Germline-derived CDR1 and CDR2 are SGHRS and YFSETQ. This CDR3 spans 19 amino acids. V shed 0 bases, J shed 4 bases, and the junction held 12 bases outside the gene matches. The sequenced CDR3 bases are TGCGCCAGCAGCTTGGTTTATCCCGGGACTAGCGGGATACCAGAGACC. Translated, it gives CASSLVYPGTSGIPET. The entire CDR3 protein is CASSLVYPGTSGIPETQYF.

CDR3 sequence: CASSLGETGVDGYTF. CDR3 bases read: TGCGCCAGCAGTCTTGGAGAAACAGGGGTTGATGGC. The chain has TRBV5-1 and TRBJ1-2; 7 positions match TRBD1. The read halts 3 residues ahead of the CDR3 end, with the missing end drawn from the germline J gene. The CDR3 spans 15 residues. J was trimmed by 6 bases and V by 5 bases; bases with no gene match: 13. Germline CDR1 reads SGHRS; CDR2 reads YFSETQ.

With regard to this clone: Sequencing ends 3 residues short of the CDR3 end; the germline J gene provides the rest. The chain is built from TRBV6-1 and TRBJ2-5; tentative D call: TRBD2 (6 bases). The CDR3 contains 16 residues. The germline V gene encodes CDR1 MNHNS and CDR2 SASEGT. V lost 3 bases, J lost 5 bases, and 19 bases lay in between. The CDR3 DNA, read in part, is TGTGCCAGCAGTGAGAAGTTGAGCTCCCGGGGGGAGACC. Translating it yields CASSEKLSSRGET. The full CDR3 protein is CASSEKLSSRGETQYF.

In the case of this clone: The sequence runs out 3 residues before the end of the CDR3; the remainder is reconstructed from the germline J gene. This chain connects TRBV5-1 to TRBJ2-2; 9 bases agree with TRBD2. Germline values: CDR1 SGHRS, CDR2 YFSETQ. The CDR3 consists of 15 residues. J gave up 9 bases and V 2 bases, and 8 bases lay outside the gene matches. The CDR3 bases that were read are TGCGCCAGCAGCTTAGCCCTAGCGGGAAACAGGGAG. Translated: CASSLALAGNRE. The CDR3 in its entirety is CASSLALAGNRELFF.

Details on this clone: From the germline J gene comes the end of the CDR3, since the read stops 3 residues before it. The chain combines TRBV19 with TRBJ2-3; TRBD2 might be the D (7 bases). The CDR3 has 13 residues. From germline, CDR1 is LNHDA and CDR2 SQIVND (reference sequence). This CDR3 reads CASSGGAQETQYF. CDR3 DNA, as far as it was read: TGTGCCAGTAGTGGGGGGGCGCAAGAGACG.

For this clone: The read ends 3 residues early relative to the CDR3; the germline J gene fills the gap. The V gene is TRBV14, the J gene TRBJ1-5; weak D call: TRBD1 (5 bases). V was clipped by 0 bases and J by 4 bases, with 19 bases between them. This CDR3 has 18 amino acids. Germline V lookup: CDR1 SGHDN, CDR2 FVKESK. The CDR3 DNA, read in part, is TGTGCCAGCAGCCAAGAATTAAGGCCAGGGCTTAGGAATCAGCCC. This translates into CASSQELRPGLRNQP. The full CDR3 is CASSQELRPGLRNQPQHF.